The sequence of this TCR beta chain was determined in a study of shared clonotypes between healthy human individuals. Study-wide findings and caveats: Clonotype sharing among the donors was expected to vary with sequencing depth. Shared across several donors were around 5% of the naive CD4 clonotypes.

As regards this clone: The antigen remains undetermined.

A CD45RA+ naive subset and a CD45RA-negative memory subset were split from CD4+ cells. Profiling relied on immunoSEQ multiplex PCR, and the TCRdb table lists in-frame clones only, not all of them. The sample has 300,000 to 350,000 clones, over 70% seen once. The length of the CDR3 is 14 residues. V was pared by 0 bases and J by 6 bases, with 11 bases between. The germline gives CDR1 LGHNA, CDR2 YSLEER. The V call is TRBV4-3, the J call TRBJ1-2, with D possibly TRBD1 on 5 matching bases. The receptor was derived from a man aged 30-40 years in good health. The sequencing input was memory CD4+ T cells sorted from blood. Subset here: CD45RA-negative fraction. The CDR3 is CASSQDVGTDGYTF. In DNA form, the CDR3 reads TGCGCCAGCAGCCAAGATGTGGGGACGGATGGCTACACCTTC.